This T cell receptor beta chain was sequenced in a study of blood T cell repertoires in COVID-19 (dated by TCRdb to about 2020). Notes on the research overall: Samples from collaborators originated in the United States, Italy and Spain and spanned both the acute and convalescent phases of COVID-19. The repertoires were made available in a free public database intended to serve as a resource for research on the immune response to SARS-CoV-2. Samples came from the ongoing ImmuneRACE study (first 160 participants) plus 1,254 subjects from 6 global collaborators. A de-identified subject ID, COVID-19 status, age in years and sex were almost always included in the sample metadata. The material from the prospective study consisted of cDNA or gDNA derived from T cells, B-cell-depleted T cells, or PBMCs. The dataset comprised deeply sampled blood TCRbeta repertoires from subjects exposed to, actively infected with, or recovered from COVID-19. HLA class I and class II types, where available, came from metadata supplied by the sample provider rather than from assay-based typing.

Only a few counts were recorded for this clone. There is no known antigen for this receptor. Base-call qualities are not available, and no considerably larger clone is one nucleotide away. Collaborating institutions collected whole blood in K2EDTA tubes following their own protocols. For TCRbeta analysis, collaborators shipped samples in one of three forms: frozen whole blood, isolated PBMCs, or DNA extracted from either of those sample types. General findings and caveats noted by the study authors: Clinical and demographic metadata were provided uncurated, with the amount varying by source and participant.

Per the germline V gene (reference sequence), GTSNPN is the CDR1 and SVGIG is the CDR2. Reading from cysteine to phenylalanine, the CDR3 counts 17 amino acids. Only CDR3 DNA is held: 51 bases, read in frame from base 1. The trim is 3 bases for V and 1 base for J, with a gap of 16 bases between the germline ends. TCRbeta CDR3 regions were amplified from genomic DNA by means of the immunoSEQ Assay, a bias-controlled multiplex PCR. The authors processed their data as follows. The number of nucleated cells in each sample was estimated from the amplification of reference gene primers within the assay. To quantify the absolute abundance of each unique TCRbeta CDR3 rearrangement, sequence reads were collapsed and filtered. For each sample, productive Simpson clonality was calculated by taking the square root of Simpson's diversity index across productive rearrangements. In TCRdb, the immuneACCESS table is reduced to in-frame sequences with V and J assigned. These tables do not hold every clone; where another copy was compared, an unresolved V gene accounts for under half, and the others remain unexplained. V, J and clone size are those of that table, while D and trimming were read from the DNA. The table for this sample lists fewer than 150,000 clones; roughly 80% of them were counted only once. The top ten clones comprise 8.8% of the sample.

The chain couples TRBV30 to TRBJ2-6, with TRBD2 tentatively as D gene (6 bases match). The source material was peripheral blood. This TCR came from a woman at least 80 years old in a cohort sampled during active or convalescent COVID-19. The nucleotide sequence reads TGTGCCTGGAGCCCCCTCGGTGCGGGGTCTGGGGCCAACGTCCTGACTTTC. Protein translation: CAWSPLGAGSGANVLTF. When the CDR3 is completed using the reference TRBV30 and TRBJ2-6 genes on either side, the full variable domain is SQTIHQWPATLVQPVGSPLSLECTVEGTSNPNLYWYRQAAGRGLQLLFYSVGIGQISSEVPQNLSASRPQDRQFILSSKKLLLSDSGFYLCAWSPLGAGSGANVLTFGAGSRLTVL.